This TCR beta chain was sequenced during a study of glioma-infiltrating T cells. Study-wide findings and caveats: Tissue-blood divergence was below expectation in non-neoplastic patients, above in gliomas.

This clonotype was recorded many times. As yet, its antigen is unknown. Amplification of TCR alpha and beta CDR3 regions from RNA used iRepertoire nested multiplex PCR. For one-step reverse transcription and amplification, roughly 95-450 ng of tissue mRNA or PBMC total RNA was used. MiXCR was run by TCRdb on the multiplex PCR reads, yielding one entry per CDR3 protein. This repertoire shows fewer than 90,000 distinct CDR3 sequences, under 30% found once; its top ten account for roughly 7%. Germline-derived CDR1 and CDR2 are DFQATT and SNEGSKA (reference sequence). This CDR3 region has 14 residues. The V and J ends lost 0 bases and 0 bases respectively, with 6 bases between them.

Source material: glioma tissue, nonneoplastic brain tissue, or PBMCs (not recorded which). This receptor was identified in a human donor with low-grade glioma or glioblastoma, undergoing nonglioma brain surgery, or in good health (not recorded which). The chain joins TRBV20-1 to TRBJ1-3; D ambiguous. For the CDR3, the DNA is TGCAGTGCTAGAGACAATTACTCTGGAAACACCATATATTTT. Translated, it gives CSARDNYSGNTIYF.